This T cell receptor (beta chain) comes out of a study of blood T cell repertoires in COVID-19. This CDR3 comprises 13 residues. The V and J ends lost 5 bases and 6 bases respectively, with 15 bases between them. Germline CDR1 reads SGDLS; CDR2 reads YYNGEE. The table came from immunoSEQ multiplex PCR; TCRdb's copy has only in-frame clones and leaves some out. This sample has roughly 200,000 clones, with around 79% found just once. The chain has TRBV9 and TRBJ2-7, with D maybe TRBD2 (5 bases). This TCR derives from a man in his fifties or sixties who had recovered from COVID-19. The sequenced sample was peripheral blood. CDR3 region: CASSPGVSPEQYF. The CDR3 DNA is TGTGCCAGCAGTCCCGGGGTTTCACCCGAGCAGTACTTC. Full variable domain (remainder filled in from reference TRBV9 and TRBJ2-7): DSGVTQTPKHLITATGQRVTLRCSPRSGDLSVYWYQQSLDQGLQFLIQYYNGEERAKGNILERFSAQQFPDLHSELNLSSLELGDSALYFCASSPGVSPEQYFGPGTRLTVT.